This TCR beta chain is drawn from a study of neurological immune-mediated disorders. This clonotype was recorded many times. Its target is unknown. General observations from the study: Levels of TCR clonal expansion peaked in HTLV-1-associated myelopathy and reached their lowest in multiple sclerosis, under those of healthy controls. There were no CDR3 amino acid sequences shared by expanded clones across subjects, a result suggesting private repertoires in all groups. One related-CDR3 cluster, identified by phylogenetic grouping, held the repertoires of 18 of 34 multiple sclerosis patients and was a possible signature.

The cDNA was generated through 5'RACE incorporating 10-nucleotide random UMIs. MiXCR was run by TCRdb on the 5' RACE reads, yielding one entry per CDR3 protein. The sample lists approximately 51,000 distinct CDR3 sequences, around 3.5% seen once, with approximately 5.8% in the top ten. Germline-derived CDR1 and CDR2 are SGHRS and YFSETQ. The CDR3 sequence is 20 residues long. With 4 bases clipped from V and 0 bases from J, the junction kept 11 bases outside the gene matches. V and J are TRBV5-1 and TRBJ2-1; 15 nucleotides line up with TRBD2. This clonotype originated in a man aged 35 to 55 with multiple sclerosis. The sample consisted of PBMCs. The CDR3 region has the DNA TGCGCCAGCAGCCCGTTACAGGGACTAGCGGGGGGTCCCTCCTACAATGAGCAGTTCTTC. This sequence encodes CASSPLQGLAGGPSYNEQFF.